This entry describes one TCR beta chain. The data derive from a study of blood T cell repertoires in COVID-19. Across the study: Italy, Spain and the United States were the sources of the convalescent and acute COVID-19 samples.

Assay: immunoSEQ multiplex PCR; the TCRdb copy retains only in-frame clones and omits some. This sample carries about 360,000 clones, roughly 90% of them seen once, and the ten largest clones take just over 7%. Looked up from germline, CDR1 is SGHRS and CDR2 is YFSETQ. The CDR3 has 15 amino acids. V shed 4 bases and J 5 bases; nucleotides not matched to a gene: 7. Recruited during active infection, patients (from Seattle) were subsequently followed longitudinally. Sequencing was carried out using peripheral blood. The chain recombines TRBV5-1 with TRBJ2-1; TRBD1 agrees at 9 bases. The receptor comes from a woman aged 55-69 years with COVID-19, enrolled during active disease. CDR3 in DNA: TGCGCCAGCAGCCGAGGGGACAGGGCACACAATGAGCAGTTCTTC. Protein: CASSRGDRAHNEQFF.